This entry describes one T cell receptor (beta chain). Which antigen it targets is not known. The sample holds no much larger clone one base away, and base qualities are not on file. The sample is drawn from a study of ipilimumab plus nivolumab after autologous stem cell transplantation (dated by TCRdb to the early 2020s). The study in broad terms: Trial patients received a median of 5 ipilimumab doses and about 8 nivolumab doses. Patients undergoing autologous transplant for high-risk diffuse large B cell lymphoma, mature T cell lymphoma, or multiple myeloma were enrolled in the trial. Primary refractory and relapsed disease were included in the DLBCL cohort, with 18-month progression-free survival of approximately 86% and 30%, respectively. Approximately 35 patients made up the trial's intent-to-treat population. Study-level results and caveats: Combined checkpoint inhibition appeared tolerable as post-transplant consolidation, according to the authors' conclusion. The authors stated that profiles of the T cell receptor repertoire, regulatory T cell phenotype and gut microbiota provided a biologic rationale for studying this approach further.

The CDR3 contains 12 residues, cysteine and phenylalanine counted. Of all the DNA, just the CDR3 is kept, 36 bases in frame from base 1. The trim is 6 bases for V and 4 bases for J, with a gap of 9 bases between the germline ends. The germline V gene (reference sequence) sets CDR1 to LNHDA and CDR2 to SQIVND. Library construction relied on the immunoSEQ multiplex PCR assay. TCRdb mirrors the immuneACCESS table, restricted to in-frame sequences. Some clones are absent from its copies; in checked studies, under half trace to an unresolved V gene, and the reason for the others is unknown. The sample table holds more than 15,000 clones, of which around 85% were seen once. The top ten hold 35% of the sample. Checkpoint therapy was initiated 14 to 28 days after autologous transplant, and ipilimumab was administered at 1 mg/kg intravenously on day 1 of selected weeks. Nivolumab was administered at 3 mg/kg intravenously on day 1 of weeks 1, 4, 7, 10, and every two weeks through week 26. The study was a Phase Ib clinical trial testing combined checkpoint inhibition with ipilimumab and nivolumab as consolidation after autologous stem cell transplantation.

This clonotype was obtained from a male donor with diffuse large B-cell lymphoma. The V and J genes are TRBV19 and TRBJ1-2, and TRBD1 may be the D gene, going by 6 matching bases. Material: PBMCs, obtained in a trial of ipilimumab plus nivolumab as post-transplant consolidation. The CDR3 corresponds to CASRQGFYGYTF. The nucleotide sequence reads TGTGCCAGTAGACAGGGATTCTATGGCTACACCTTC.